This TCR beta chain is from a study of CD8 T cells in Susac syndrome. CD8+ and CD4+ T cells from blood underwent TCR beta sequencing. Susac syndrome patients met recently defined diagnostic criteria for definite or probable disease. The germline gives CDR1 MGHDK, CDR2 SYGVNS. The V end lost 3 bases, the J end lost 8 bases, and 13 bases lay between the germline ends. The CDR3 sequence is 13 residues long. The RNA input was roughly 0.45 to 1 ug, and it was reverse transcribed with random hexamers. TCRdb re-called the immunoSEQ multiplex PCR reads through MiXCR, storing one row per CDR3 protein. The table shows 200,000 to 250,000 distinct CDR3 sequences, with approximately 94% occurring only once.

V is TRBV25-1 and J is TRBJ1-2; D perhaps matches TRBD1 (5 bases). The sequence was collected from a human donor with Susac syndrome. Sequencing was done on a sample of CD4+ T cells from PBMCs. CDR3 region: CASSEDQGRGYTF. DNA of the CDR3: TGTGCCAGCAGTGAGGACCAGGGACGGGGCTACACCTTC.